These 32 T cell receptor beta chains originate from one sample sequenced in a study of CD4+ T cells in melanoma. This table comes from immunoSEQ multiplex PCR, and its TCRdb copy is limited to in-frame clones, with some not included. This sample yields 90,000 to 130,000 clones, of which around 92% are seen a single time; around 3% belongs to the top ten. Sample: peripheral blood. The receptors were sampled from a human donor with melanoma.

This clone has only a few counts. The chain links TRBV9 to TRBJ2-1; no firm D call. CDR1 is SGDLS and CDR2 is YYNGEE in the germline V gene. There are 12 residues in the CDR3. V shed 0 bases and J shed 3 bases, with 1 base lying between them. As DNA, the CDR3 is TGTGCCAGCAGCGTAGGCTACAATGAGCAGTTCTTC. This gives the protein CASSVGYNEQFF.

V is TRBV29-1 and J is TRBJ1-1, with D possibly being TRBD1 (5 bases). Trimming stripped 3 bases from V and 2 bases from J, with 10 bases between. Germline V gene sequence: CDR1 SQVTM, CDR2 ANQGSEA. The CDR3 covers 13 residues. The DNA for the CDR3 is TGCAGCGTTGACGTCGGGGGAAACACTGAAGCTTTCTTT. Translation: CSVDVGGNTEAFF.

The rearrangement joins TRBV6-5 to TRBJ2-7; TRBD2 matches at 8 bases. This CDR3 is built from 14 residues. CDR1 and CDR2 (germline): MNHEY, SVGAGI. The trim removed 4 bases at V and 3 bases at J, leaving 5 bases unmatched. In nucleotides, the CDR3 is TGTGCCAGCAGTTTCGGACTAGCTGACTACGAGCAGTACTTC. It yields the protein CASSFGLADYEQYF.

The chain employs TRBV19 and TRBJ2-1, with TRBD2 identical over 11 bases. The germline V gene encodes CDR1 LNHDA and CDR2 SQIVND (reference sequence). Trimming cost V 6 bases and J 10 bases; bases outside gene matches: 8. The length of the CDR3 is 14 residues. Written as DNA, the CDR3 is TGTGCCAGTAGAGAGGGACTAGCGGTGGGCGAGCAGTTCTTC. This sequence encodes CASREGLAVGEQFF.

V and J are TRBV27 and TRBJ2-7; 7 bases match TRBD1. The germline V gene encodes CDR1 MNHEY and CDR2 SMNVEV (reference sequence). Trimming cost V 4 bases and J 3 bases; bases outside gene matches: 9. The CDR3 extends over 15 amino acids. The CDR3 is CASSSETGSYYEQYF. CDR3 in DNA: TGTGCCAGCAGTTCGGAGACAGGGAGCTACTACGAGCAGTACTTC.

The chain employs TRBV7-9 and TRBJ2-5; TRBD1 aligns across 9 bases. The J segment lost 5 bases and the V segment lost 1 base, leaving 5 bases of the junction unmatched. Germline lookup yields CDR1 SEHNR and CDR2 FQNEAQ (reference sequence). The CDR3 spans 15 residues. CDR3 sequence reads: CASSLGDRVGETQYF. In DNA form, the CDR3 reads TGTGCCAGCAGCTTAGGGGACAGGGTTGGCGAGACCCAGTACTTC.

This chain connects TRBV6-4 to TRBJ1-5; D gene unclear. With 5 bases removed from V and 1 base from J, the gap between germline ends came to 6 bases. This CDR3 has 13 residues. Germline loops: CDR1 MRHNA, CDR2 SNTAGT. In DNA, the CDR3 is TGTGCCAGCAGTAAAGGCAGCAATCAGCCCCAGCATTTT. Its protein product is CASSKGSNQPQHF.

The chain recombines TRBV7-8 with TRBJ2-3, with 10 bases fitting TRBD2. This CDR3 has 15 amino acids. V trimming: 6 bases; J trimming: 2 bases; junction bases outside the gene matches: 5. Germline lookup yields CDR1 SGHVS and CDR2 FQNEAQ. As DNA, the CDR3 is TGTGCCAGCAGTCCCCTAGCGGGAGCCACAGATACGCAGTATTTT. Protein sequence: CASSPLAGATDTQYF.

The rearrangement uses TRBV5-1 and TRBJ2-3; D perhaps matches TRBD2 (5 bases). Per the germline V gene, CDR1 is SGHRS and CDR2 is YFSETQ. V lost 4 bases and J 4 bases, leaving 19 bases between the germline ends. The CDR3 has 16 residues. Here the CDR3 reads CASSLGALSPPDTQYF. The CDR3 coding sequence is TGCGCCAGCAGCCTGGGAGCGCTATCCCCCCCAGATACGCAGTATTTT.

The chain couples TRBV19 to TRBJ1-5, with D possibly being TRBD1 (6 bases). This CDR3 region has 15 residues. The V end lost 5 bases, the J end lost 1 base, and 12 bases lay between the germline ends. The germline V gene encodes CDR1 LNHDA and CDR2 SQIVND (reference sequence). The CDR3 protein is CASSVGQRSNQPQHF. The CDR3 coding sequence is TGTGCCAGTAGTGTCGGACAGAGAAGCAATCAGCCCCAGCATTTT.

This sequence joins TRBV6-1 and TRBJ2-3; possible D gene TRBD2, 5 bases. Germline assignment: CDR1 MNHNS and CDR2 SASEGT. The CDR3 covers 17 residues. The V and J ends lost 3 bases and 0 bases respectively, with 16 bases between them. The CDR3 spells CASSDTLFAGSTDTQYF. The CDR3 region has the DNA TGTGCCAGCAGTGATACTTTATTCGCGGGTAGCACAGATACGCAGTATTTT.

The rearrangement joins TRBV4-2 to TRBJ2-4; tentatively, D is TRBD1 or TRBD2 (5 bases each). V lost 0 bases and J 0 bases, leaving 21 bases between the germline ends. This CDR3 comprises 20 residues. Germline CDR1 is LGHNA and CDR2 is YNFKEQ. The CDR3 region is CASSQDGAGRLALAKNIQYF. CDR3 DNA sequence: TGTGCCAGCAGCCAAGACGGGGCTGGACGCCTTGCTTTAGCCAAAAACATTCAGTACTTC.

Only one count was recorded for this clone. Other DNA sequences within the sample encode an identical CDR3. The chain is built from TRBV6-1 and TRBJ1-5, with 10 bases lining up with TRBD1. V was clipped by 5 bases and J by 4 bases; unmatched bases: 2. CDR3 length: 14 amino acids. The germline V gene has CDR1 MNHNS and CDR2 SASEGT. CDR3 residues: CASSRTGGNQPQHF. The CDR3 nucleotides are TGTGCCAGCAGTCGGACAGGGGGTAATCAGCCCCAGCATTTT.

The chain is built from TRBV14 and TRBJ2-3; D is unresolved. Trimming removed 4 bases at V and 6 bases at J, with 11 bases between. The CDR3 totals 13 residues. Germline V gives CDR1 SGHDN, CDR2 FVKESK. CDR3 nucleotides: TGTGCCAGCAGCCGAAGCTGGTCGGATACGCAGTATTTT. Translating gives CASSRSWSDTQYF. The whole variable domain, filled in from reference TRBV14 and TRBJ2-3, reads EAGVTQFPSHSVIEKGQTVTLRCDPISGHDNLYWYRRVMGKEIKFLLHFVKESKQDESGMPNNRFLAERTGGTYSTLKVQPAELEDSGVYFCASSRSWSDTQYFGPGTRLTVL.

The genes are TRBV19 and TRBJ1-5, with a possible D match to TRBD1 (5 bases). The CDR3 extends over 13 amino acids. CDR1 LNHDA and CDR2 SQIVND come from the germline V gene (reference sequence). Trimming cost V 7 bases and J 4 bases, with 11 bases left between them. DNA for the CDR3: TGTGCCAGTAATCTGGAGGGGAATCAGCCCCAGCATTTT. Translating gives CASNLEGNQPQHF.

CDR3 bases: TGTGCCAGCAAACGGCCCTCTGGAAACACCATATATTTT. Residues: CASKRPSGNTIYF. V is TRBV7-9 and J is TRBJ1-3; D ambiguous. Germline CDR1 and CDR2: SEHNR and FQNEAQ (reference sequence). The CDR3 sequence is 13 residues long. Trimming removed 7 bases at V and 0 bases at J, with 7 bases between.

The chain has TRBV18 and TRBJ2-7; 8 bases are a match to TRBD1. Trimming took 6 bases from V and 6 from J; bases not matched to a gene: 16. The CDR3 is 16 amino acids. From germline, CDR1 is KGHSH and CDR2 LQKENI. The CDR3 reads CASSPLTGVAEGEQYF. CDR3 sequence (DNA): TGTGCCAGCTCGCCGCTGACAGGGGTAGCGGAGGGCGAGCAGTACTTC.

This chain joins TRBV28 and TRBJ2-1; the match to TRBD2 covers 7 bases. Trimming at V came to 4 bases and at J to 0 bases, leaving 6 bases not matched to a gene. CDR3 length: 16 residues. From germline, CDR1 is MDHEN and CDR2 SYDVKM. DNA of the CDR3: TGTGCCAGCAGTTCTAGCGGACCCCGCTCCTACAATGAGCAGTTCTTC. This gives the protein CASSSSGPRSYNEQFF. Based on the CDR3 plus reference TRBV28 and TRBJ2-1, the full variable domain is DVKVTQSSRYLVKRTGEKVFLECVQDMDHENMFWYRQDPGLGLRLIYFSYDVKMKEKGDIPEGYSVSREKKERFSLILESASTNQTSMYLCASSSSGPRSYNEQFFGPGTRLTVL.

V and J are TRBV23-1 and TRBJ2-7; D is unclear. Being an ORF, TRBV23-1 has a function that is uncertain. V was trimmed by 2 bases and J by 2 bases, leaving 13 bases between them. CDR3 size: 15 residues. The CDR3 region has the DNA TGCGCCAGCAGTCAAAGGCTCATCCCCACCTACGAGCAGTACTTC. Translation: CASSQRLIPTYEQYF.

V gene TRBV10-3 combines with J gene TRBJ2-2; 10 bases are a match to TRBD1. The CDR3 has 13 amino acids. CDR1 ENHRY and CDR2 SYGVKD come from the germline V gene. The V segment lost 10 bases and the J segment 6 bases; nucleotides outside the gene matches: 5. As DNA, the CDR3 is TGTGCCACCTGGACAGGGGGAGCCGGGGAGCTGTTTTTT. Its translation is CATWTGGAGELFF.

V is TRBV18 and J is TRBJ1-4, with 8 bases fitting TRBD1. V trimming: 8 bases; J trimming: 7 bases; junction bases outside the gene matches: 21. The CDR3 has 18 residues. From germline, CDR1 is KGHSH and CDR2 LQKENI. The CDR3 coding sequence is TGTGCCAGCGGCCCCTTTCCGGGACAGGCCCCTCGGAGTGAAAAACTGTTTTTT. This codes for CASGPFPGQAPRSEKLFF. Variable domain in full (rest from reference TRBV18 and TRBJ1-4): NAGVMQNPRHLVRRRGQEARLRCSPMKGHSHVYWYRQLPEEGLKFMVYLQKENIIDESGMPKERFSAEFPKEGPSILRIQQVVRGDSAAYFCASGPFPGQAPRSEKLFFGSGTQLSVL.

The chain's CDR3 is CASTGFPELNQPQHF. CDR3 nucleotides: TGTGCCAGCACGGGTTTTCCAGAACTCAATCAGCCCCAGCATTTT. The genes are TRBV28 and TRBJ1-5; D is ambiguous. The germline gives CDR1 MDHEN, CDR2 SYDVKM. The CDR3 is made up of 15 amino acids. Trimming cost V 7 bases and J 3 bases, with 16 bases left between them.

The rearrangement joins TRBV5-5 to TRBJ2-2; no reliable D call. Trimming shortened V by 3 bases and J by 2 bases, and 11 bases separated the two germline ends. Germline CDR1 and CDR2: SGHKS and YYEKEE (reference sequence). The CDR3 has 15 residues. The CDR3 loop is CASSSFVSNTGELFF. The CDR3 DNA reads as TGTGCCAGCAGCTCGTTTGTCAGCAACACCGGGGAGCTGTTTTTT.

The chain carries TRBV7-3 and TRBJ2-3; D uncertain. With 4 bases removed from V and 4 bases from J, the gap between germline ends came to 9 bases. The length of the CDR3 is 13 residues. Germline lookup yields CDR1 SGHTA and CDR2 FQGTGA. Here the CDR3 DNA reads TGTGCCAGCAGCTCTGAGTTAGCAGATACGCAGTATTTT. It yields the protein CASSSELADTQYF.

The V gene is TRBV7-2, the J gene TRBJ1-4; D unresolved. This CDR3 contains 14 residues. Germline-derived CDR1 and CDR2 are SGHTA and FQGNSA. The V end was cut by 5 bases, the J end by 8 bases, with 15 bases between. The CDR3 DNA is TGTGCCAGCAGCCAACGAGGTTGGGCCGAAAAACTGTTTTTT. Translating gives CASSQRGWAEKLFF. Full variable domain (remainder filled in from reference TRBV7-2 and TRBJ1-4): GAGVSQSPSNKVTEKGKDVELRCDPISGHTALYWYRQSLGQGLEFLIYFQGNSAPDKSGLPSDRFSAERTGGSVSTLTIQRTQQEDSAVYLCASSQRGWAEKLFFGSGTQLSVL.

This clone came up once. V and J are TRBV28 and TRBJ1-2; D not resolved. V gave up 10 bases and J gave up 5 bases, with 17 bases separating them. Germline V gives CDR1 MDHEN, CDR2 SYDVKM. The CDR3 has 13 amino acids. The CDR3 nucleotides read TGTGCCACCCGGTCGGCCAGGCCTTATGGCTACACCTTC. It specifies CATRSARPYGYTF.

The table lists this clone with a count of one. V usage is TRBV14 and J usage is TRBJ1-5, with 8 nucleotides matching TRBD1. CDR1 and CDR2 from the germline V gene are SGHDN and FVKESK. The trim removed 10 bases at V and 0 bases at J, leaving 14 bases unmatched. CDR3 length: 17 residues. The CDR3 spells CATRSRGPCYSNQPQHF. The CDR3 coding sequence is TGTGCCACTAGAAGCAGGGGGCCCTGCTATAGCAATCAGCCCCAGCATTTT.

This chain connects TRBV7-2 to TRBJ1-2; tentatively, D is TRBD1 (5 bases). With 5 bases removed from V and 4 bases from J, the gap between germline ends came to 14 bases. Germline V CDR1 and CDR2: SGHTA, FQGNSA. This CDR3 comprises 14 residues. The CDR3 coding sequence is TGTGCCAGCAGCCCGAGGGACCGAAGCTATGGCTACACCTTC. Its translation is CASSPRDRSYGYTF.

V gene TRBV5-1 combines with J gene TRBJ2-4; 8 nucleotides align to TRBD1. V was clipped by 0 bases and J by 5 bases; unmatched bases: 4. CDR3 length: 15 amino acids. Per germline, CDR1 SGHRS and CDR2 YFSETQ. CDR3 sequence: CASSLETGVQNIQYF. The CDR3, as DNA: TGCGCCAGCAGCTTGGAGACAGGGGTCCAAAACATTCAGTACTTC.

V is TRBV19 and J is TRBJ1-5; TRBD1 matches at 8 bases. The germline CDR1 and CDR2 sequences are LNHDA and SQIVND (reference sequence). Germline trimming cut 6 bases from V and 7 bases from J; bases unmatched to any gene: 11. The CDR3 sequence is 15 residues long. The chain's CDR3 is CASSPGTGLSQPQHF. CDR3 coding DNA: TGTGCCAGTAGCCCAGGGACAGGTTTATCGCAGCCCCAGCATTTT.

J is TRBJ2-6 and V is TRBV11-2; D remains unclear. Germline CDR1 and CDR2: SGHAT and FQNNGV. This CDR3 has 14 amino acids. Trimming left V 6 bases short and J 2 bases short, with 8 bases between. The CDR3 DNA is TGTGCCAGCAGTTGGGTCGCTGGGGCCAACGTCCTGACTTTC. It yields the protein CASSWVAGANVLTF.

The rearrangement joins TRBV10-3 to TRBJ1-5; no firm D call. V lost 2 bases to trimming and J lost 2 bases, with 10 bases between them. The length of the CDR3 is 15 residues. CDR1 and CDR2 from the germline V gene are ENHRY and SYGVKD. For the CDR3, the DNA is TGTGCCATCAGTGAGGAGTTAACTGGCAATCAGCCCCAGCATTTT. Protein sequence: CAISEELTGNQPQHF.